This T cell receptor (beta chain) was identified during a study of T cells in localized non-small cell lung cancer. The germline CDR1 and CDR2 sequences are MNHGY and SAAAGT. CDR3 length: 14 amino acids. With 9 bases removed from V and 0 bases from J, the gap between germline ends came to 12 bases. TCRdb's table, derived via immunoSEQ multiplex PCR, lists solely in-frame clones and lacks some. The repertoire holds approximately 7,000 clones, with more than 20% as singletons. The sample in question was lung tumor tissue, obtained before any cancer treatment. This sequence was found in a man aged 35 to 69 with stage III squamous cell lung carcinoma. The V gene is TRBV6-8, the J gene TRBJ2-1; unclear D gene. The CDR3 protein is CASTTPNSYNEQFF. In DNA form, the CDR3 reads TGTGCCAGTACTACGCCCAACTCCTACAATGAGCAGTTCTTC.